One T cell receptor (beta chain) is described in this entry. This sample is part of a study of cytomegalovirus exposure and HLA in healthy donors. Researchers ran the PCR with 60 Vbeta and 13 Jbeta primers. Produced via immunoSEQ multiplex PCR; TCRdb's table is partial and in-frame only. In the table there are about 160,000 clones, 65% to 85% of which are singletons. This TCR derives from a man in his fifties or sixties in good health and CMV-seronegative. Input material: PBMCs.

The CDR3 sequence: CSVWFVQPTGETQYF. The DNA of the CDR3 is TGCAGCGTTTGGTTTGTACAGCCGACCGGAGAGACCCAGTACTTC. V gene TRBV29-1 combines with J gene TRBJ2-5; D is uncertain. Germline values: CDR1 SQVTM, CDR2 ANQGSEA. Trimming left V 5 bases short and J 4 bases short, with 20 bases between. CDR3 size: 15 residues.